This T cell receptor (beta chain) was sequenced in a study of OX40 agonist ivuxolimab in advanced cancers. Study at large: All patients had ivuxolimab intravenously every 2 weeks at 0.01 to 10 mg/kg.

Only in-frame clones appear in the TCRdb table, and some are missing; sequencing was by immunoSEQ multiplex PCR. The sample records tens of thousands of clones, roughly 81% being singletons. Germline CDR1 SGHKS, CDR2 YYEKEE (reference sequence). The V end lost 0 bases, the J end lost 0 bases, and 12 bases lay between the germline ends. The CDR3 is made up of 17 amino acids. This chain connects TRBV5-5 to TRBJ2-2; a possible D gene is TRBD2 (5 bases). The clonotype was recovered from an adult with an advanced solid tumor such as melanoma, head and neck, liver or kidney cancer. The sample in question was CD4+ or CD8+ T cells sorted from blood, obtained in a trial of the OX40 agonist ivuxolimab. The CDR3 DNA follows: TGTGCCAGCAGCTTGGGCCCCCGGGGAGCGAACACCGGGGAGCTGTTTTTT. Its protein product is CASSLGPRGANTGELFF.